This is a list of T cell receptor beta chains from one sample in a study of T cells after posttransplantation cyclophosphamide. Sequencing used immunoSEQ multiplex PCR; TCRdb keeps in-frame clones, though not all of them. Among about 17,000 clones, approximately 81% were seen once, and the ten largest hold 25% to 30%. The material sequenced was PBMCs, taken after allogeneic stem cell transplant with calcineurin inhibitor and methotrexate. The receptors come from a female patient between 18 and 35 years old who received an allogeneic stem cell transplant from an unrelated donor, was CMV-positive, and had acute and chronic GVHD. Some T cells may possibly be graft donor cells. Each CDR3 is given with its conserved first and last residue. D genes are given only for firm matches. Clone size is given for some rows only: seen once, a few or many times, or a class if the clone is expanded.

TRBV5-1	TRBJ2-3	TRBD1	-	TGCGCCAGCAGCTTGGGGACAGGGACAGATACGCAGTATTTT	CASSLGTGTDTQYF
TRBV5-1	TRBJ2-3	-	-	TGCGCCAGCAGCTTGGATGGAACCCGGGCAGATACGCAGTATTTT	CASSLDGTRADTQYF
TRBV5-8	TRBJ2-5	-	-	TGTGCCAGCAGCTTGAGAGCGCAAGAGACCCAGTACTTC	CASSLRAQETQYF
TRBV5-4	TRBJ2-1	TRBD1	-	TGTGCCAGCAGCTTAAACAGGGGCTACAATGAGCAGTTCTTC	CASSLNRGYNEQFF
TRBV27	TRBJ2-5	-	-	TGTGCCAGCTCCCGGCAGGGTGCCCCCCAAGAGACCCAGTACTTC	CASSRQGAPQETQYF
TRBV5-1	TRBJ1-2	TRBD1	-	TGCGCCAGCAGCTTGGGGACAGGGGGCTACACCTTC	CASSLGTGGYTF
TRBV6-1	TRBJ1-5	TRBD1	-	TGTGCCAGCAGTGGATGGGGACAGTTATGGCATTTT	CASSGWGQLWHF
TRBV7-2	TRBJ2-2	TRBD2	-	TGTGCCAGCAGCCCCCTAGCGGGAAGCACCGGGGAGCTGTTTTTT	CASSPLAGSTGELFF
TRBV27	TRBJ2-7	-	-	TGTGCCAGCAGTTTCCATAGCGGCTCCTACGAGCAGTACTTC	CASSFHSGSYEQYF
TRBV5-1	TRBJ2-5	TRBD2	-	TGCGCCAGCAGCCTCTTTCCAGCGGGAGAAGAGACCCAGTACTTC	CASSLFPAGEETQYF
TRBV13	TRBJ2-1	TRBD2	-	TGTGCCAGCAGCCAACTTAGCGGGAATGGTCCCAATGAGCAGTTCTTC	CASSQLSGNGPNEQFF
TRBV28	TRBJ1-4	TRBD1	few	TGTGCCACCGCACCCAGACAGGGGACGCTAGGAAAACTGTTTTTT	CATAPRQGTLGKLFF
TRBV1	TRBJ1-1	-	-	TGCACCAGCAGCCAAGAGGGAGGGCCGTCCGTCGATTTAATGAACACTGAAGCTTTCTTT	CTSSQEGGPSVDLMNTEAFF
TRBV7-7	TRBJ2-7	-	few	TGCGCCAGCAGCCAGATGGAGGGGGGGTACGAGCAGTACTTC	CASSQMEGGYEQYF
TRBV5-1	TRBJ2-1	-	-	TGCGCCAGCAGCTCAACAGGGATTGCCTACAATGAGCAGTTCTTC	CASSSTGIAYNEQFF
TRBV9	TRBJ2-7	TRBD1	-	TGTGCCAGCAGCGTAGAGGGACAGGGGGGCTACGAGCAGTACTTC	CASSVEGQGGYEQYF
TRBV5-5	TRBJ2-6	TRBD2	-	TGTGCCAGCAGCCCTGAGGGGCTAGCGGGAGACCAAGGGGGGGCCAACGTCCTGACTTTC	CASSPEGLAGDQGGANVLTF
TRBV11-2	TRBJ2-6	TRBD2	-	TGTGCCACCAGACGGGGGGACTCTGGGGCCAACGTCCTGACTTTC	CATRRGDSGANVLTF
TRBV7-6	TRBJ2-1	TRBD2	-	TGTGCCAGCAGCCTGCGGTTAGCGGGAGGGGTGATAAATGAGCAGTTCTTC	CASSLRLAGGVINEQFF